This TCR beta chain was profiled in a study of OX40 agonist ivuxolimab in advanced cancers. Measured with immunoSEQ multiplex PCR; TCRdb has only the in-frame clones, and not every one. The data contain about 21,000 clones, around 83% of them singletons. The germline CDR1 and CDR2 sequences are SGDLS and YYNGEE. There are 14 residues in the CDR3. V was cut by 0 bases and J by 2 bases, with 6 bases left in between. This clone was counted only a few times. The sequences come from CD4+ or CD8+ T cells sorted from blood, collected in a trial of the OX40 agonist ivuxolimab. This chain links TRBV9 with TRBJ1-5; maybe TRBD1 (6 bases). The origin of this receptor is an adult with an advanced solid tumor such as melanoma, head and neck, liver or kidney cancer. CDR3 sequence: CASSVGTGNQPQHF. As DNA, the CDR3 is TGTGCCAGCAGCGTAGGGACAGGCAATCAGCCCCAGCATTTT.